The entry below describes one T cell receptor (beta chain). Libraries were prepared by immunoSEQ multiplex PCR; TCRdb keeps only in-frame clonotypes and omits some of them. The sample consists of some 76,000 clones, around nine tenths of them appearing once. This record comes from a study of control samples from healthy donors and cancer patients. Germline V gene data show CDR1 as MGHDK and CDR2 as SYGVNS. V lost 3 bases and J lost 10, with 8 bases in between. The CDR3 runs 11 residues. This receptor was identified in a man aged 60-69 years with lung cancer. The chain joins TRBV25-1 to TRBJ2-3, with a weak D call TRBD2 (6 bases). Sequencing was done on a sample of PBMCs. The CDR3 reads CASSDGGAQYF. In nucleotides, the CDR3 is TGTGCCAGCAGTGATGGAGGGGCGCAGTATTTT.